A single sample gave rise to the 27 T cell receptor beta chains below, sequenced in a study of regulatory T cells in long-lasting Graves disease. Time point defined: newly diagnosed GD, antithyroid drugs for less than 3 months. Making the TCR library involved RNA that had been extracted from PBMCs. Building of the TCR beta libraries involved iRepertoire HTBI primers and Arm-PCR of CDR3 regions. MiXCR, applied by TCRdb to the multiplex PCR reads, yields one record per CDR3 protein. The table lists about 470,000 distinct CDR3 sequences, around 15% of them singletons. These data also formed part of another study, on T cells in Graves' hyperthyroidism and ophthalmopathy.

The sample was peripheral blood mononuclear cells (PBMCs), taken at new diagnosis, from a patient treated with antithyroid drugs. All receptors come from a man aged 35-49 years with Graves disease.

Concerning this clonotype itself: A much larger clone differs by one base, so this may be a read error. This sequence joins TRBV3-1 and TRBJ2-1; no clear D gene. V dropped 5 bases and J dropped 7 bases, with 15 bases sitting between them. CDR1 is LGHDT and CDR2 is YNNKEL in the germline V gene (reference sequence). The CDR3 runs to 14 residues. CDR3 sequence: CASSSRASRNEQFF. For the CDR3, the DNA is TGTGCCAGCAGCTCCCGGGCCTCTAGGAATGAGCAGTTCTTC.

A few counts support this clonotype. Here the CDR3 DNA reads TGCAGTGCTAGAGGGCAGTGGAATGAGCAGTTCTTC. Its translation is CSARGQWNEQFF. The chain joins TRBV20-1 to TRBJ2-1; D remains ambiguous. This CDR3 spans 12 amino acids. With 1 base removed from V and 7 bases from J, the gap between germline ends came to 8 bases. Per germline, CDR1 DFQATT and CDR2 SNEGSKA (reference sequence).

Regarding this clonotype: Since a much larger clone is just one base distant, this may be a read error. This chain uses TRBV2 with TRBJ2-7; TRBD1 matches at 12 bases. The CDR3 runs 14 residues. The germline V gene has CDR1 SNHLY and CDR2 FYNNEI. With 10 bases clipped from V and 5 bases from J, the junction kept 9 bases outside the gene matches. CDR3 amino acids: CATPPGQGADEQYF. The CDR3 bases are TGTGCCACCCCCCCGGGACAGGGGGCTGACGAGCAGTACTTC.

This clonotype was picked up many times. This chain joins TRBV24-1 and TRBJ2-2; 8 bases fit TRBD2. This CDR3 comprises 17 residues. V lost 0 bases and J lost 7; bases outside the gene matches: 9. From germline, CDR1 is KGHDR and CDR2 SFDVKD. In DNA, the CDR3 is TGTGCCACCAGTGATTTGACTAGCGGAGTTCGGGGCGGGGAGCTGTTTTTT. This gives the protein CATSDLTSGVRGGELFF.

Ten or more counts support this clonotype. The CDR3 protein is CSSPGEYNEQFF. In DNA, the CDR3 is TGCAGTTCCCCCGGGGAATACAATGAGCAGTTCTTC. The chain joins TRBV20-1 to TRBJ2-1, with D perhaps TRBD2 (5 bases). The CDR3 has 12 residues. From germline, CDR1 is DFQATT and CDR2 SNEGSKA (reference sequence). V gave up 8 bases and J gave up 4 bases, with 12 bases separating them.

The V and J genes are TRBV11-2 and TRBJ2-2, with D possibly being TRBD1 (6 bases). The germline V gene encodes CDR1 SGHAT and CDR2 FQNNGV. The CDR3 spans 17 residues. Trimming took off 4 bases at V and 0 bases at J, with 15 bases between the two ends. The CDR3 DNA is TGTGCCAGCAGCTCCGGGACATGGACAGCGAACACCGGGGAGCTGTTTTTT. This codes for CASSSGTWTANTGELFF.

V is TRBV12-3 or TRBV12-4 and J is TRBJ2-3; D tentatively reads TRBD1 or TRBD2 (5 bases each). Deletions cut 11 bases from V and 2 bases from J, with 17 bases between. CDR3 size: 14 residues. The CDR3 region is CAGARLGPTDTQYF. DNA of the CDR3: TGTGCCGGTGCCCGATTGGGACCCACAGATACGCAGTATTTT.

This clonotype came up many times. This chain links TRBV2 with TRBJ2-1; D gene unclear. The V and J ends lost 7 bases and 3 bases respectively, with 22 bases between them. Germline loops: CDR1 SNHLY, CDR2 FYNNEI. This CDR3 has 17 residues. CDR3 residues: CASTWTRPLCIYNEQFF. CDR3 nucleotides: TGTGCCAGCACCTGGACGCGGCCCCTGTGTATCTACAATGAGCAGTTCTTC. The whole variable domain, remainder taken from reference TRBV2 and TRBJ2-1, is EPEVTQTPSHQVTQMGQEVILRCVPISNHLYFYWYRQILGQKVEFLVSFYNNEISEKSEIFDDQFSVERPDGSNFTLKIRSTKLEDSAMYFCASTWTRPLCIYNEQFFGPGTRLTVL.

This clonotype appeared many times. This chain links TRBV5-6 with TRBJ2-3; D is unclear. The germline V gene encodes CDR1 SGHDT and CDR2 YYEEEE. This CDR3 is built from 13 residues. The V end lost 2 bases, the J end lost 0 bases, and 4 bases lay between the germline ends. This CDR3 reads CASSFLSTDTQYF. The CDR3 region has the DNA TGTGCCAGCAGCTTTCTAAGCACAGATACGCAGTATTTT.

J is TRBJ2-3 and V is TRBV6-1; 11 bases align to TRBD2. J gave up 0 bases and V 5 bases, and 16 bases lay outside the gene matches. Germline V gene sequence: CDR1 MNHNS, CDR2 SASEGT. The CDR3 loop spans 20 amino acids. CDR3 coding DNA: TGTGCCAGCAGTAGCACCGGGACTAGCGGAGATGGAAAAAGCACAGATACGCAGTATTTT. Encoded protein: CASSSTGTSGDGKSTDTQYF.

The table lists this clonotype with many counts. The V and J genes are TRBV6-4 and TRBJ2-1, with D perhaps TRBD2 (7 bases). CDR3 size: 19 residues. Germline CDR1 is MRHNA and CDR2 is SNTAGT. V lost 7 bases and J 2 bases, leaving 27 bases between the germline ends. For the CDR3, the DNA is TGTGCCAGCACCCACGGGGCAGGGGACTATCAGCTGGCCTACAATGAGCAGTTCTTC. Translating gives CASTHGAGDYQLAYNEQFF.

This clonotype showed up many times. This chain connects TRBV10-3 to TRBJ2-7, with 7 bases matching TRBD1. From germline, CDR1 is ENHRY and CDR2 SYGVKD. Trimming cost V 5 bases and J 3 bases; bases outside gene matches: 4. The length of the CDR3 is 13 residues. CDR3 region: CAISSGTVYEQYF. The DNA of the CDR3 is TGTGCCATCAGTTCCGGGACAGTCTACGAGCAGTACTTC.

In this sample, this clonotype turned up a few times. This chain joins TRBV10-3 and TRBJ2-7; 9 bases line up with TRBD2. The CDR3 runs to 13 residues. The germline gives CDR1 ENHRY, CDR2 SYGVKD. The V and J ends lost 6 bases and 6 bases, in that order; junction bases with no gene match: 6. Here the CDR3 DNA reads TGTGCCATCAGGCCGGGACTAGCCGGCGAGCAGTACTTC. The encoded protein is CAIRPGLAGEQYF.

This clonotype has at least ten counts. The rearrangement links TRBV2 to TRBJ1-1; D may be TRBD1 (6 bases). Germline V gives CDR1 SNHLY, CDR2 FYNNEI. This CDR3 spans 14 amino acids. Trimming pared 1 base from V and 3 bases from J, leaving 9 bases between. The CDR3 nucleotides are TGTGCCAGCAGTGAAGAGGGGGATTACACTGAAGCTTTCTTT. It codes for CASSEEGDYTEAFF.

This clonotype was observed many times. The chain links TRBV28 to TRBJ2-7; TRBD1 is a possible D gene (5 bases). Germline values: CDR1 MDHEN, CDR2 SYDVKM. V gave up 5 bases and J gave up 0 bases, with 11 bases separating them. The CDR3 extends over 14 amino acids. CDR3 region: CASSRQISSYEQYF. The DNA for the CDR3 is TGTGCCAGCAGTCGACAGATCTCCTCCTACGAGCAGTACTTC.

This clonotype was observed at least ten times. The chain has TRBV5-1 and TRBJ2-7, with unresolved D. The CDR3 contains 13 residues. Germline-derived CDR1 and CDR2 are SGHRS and YFSETQ. V was trimmed by 0 bases and J by 3 bases, leaving 7 bases between them. CDR3 bases: TGCGCCAGCAGCTTGGCCCTGGGCTACGAGCAGTACTTC. It specifies CASSLALGYEQYF.

This clonotype has a count of ten or more. The chain joins TRBV18 to TRBJ1-1; D is uncertain. The CDR3 sequence is 13 residues long. Germline CDR1 is KGHSH and CDR2 is LQKENI. Trimming shortened V by 3 bases and J by 6 bases, and 11 bases separated the two germline ends. CDR3 in amino acids: CASSPARGAEAFF. The CDR3 DNA is TGTGCCAGCTCACCGGCGCGAGGCGCTGAAGCTTTCTTT.

This clonotype occurred a few times. The J gene is TRBJ1-6, the V gene TRBV9; 7 nucleotides align to TRBD1. Germline lookup yields CDR1 SGDLS and CDR2 YYNGEE. The CDR3 is 15 residues long. The ends lost 0 bases at V and 9 bases at J; junction bases unmatched: 6. CDR3 in amino acids: CASSVETGSRSPLHF. CDR3 in DNA: TGTGCCAGCAGCGTAGAGACAGGGTCGCGTTCACCCCTCCACTTT.

This clonotype was seen at least ten times. V is TRBV7-2 and J is TRBJ1-5; D is undetermined. The V gene lost 1 base and the J gene lost 10 bases, with 11 bases spanning the gap. CDR3 length: 13 amino acids. The germline V gene encodes CDR1 SGHTA and CDR2 FQGNSA. The CDR3 region has the DNA TGTGCCAGCAGCTTAGAGACCGGAGGTCCCCAGCATTTT. This encodes CASSLETGGPQHF.

This clonotype was counted ten times or more. The V gene is TRBV24-1, the J gene TRBJ2-4, with D hard to call. CDR1 is KGHDR and CDR2 is SFDVKD in the germline V gene. V gave up 3 bases and J gave up 10 bases, with 9 bases separating them. The CDR3 length is 12 residues. CDR3 residues: CATSDRTEIQYF. The CDR3 nucleotides are TGTGCCACCAGTGATCGAACAGAAATTCAGTACTTC.

This clonotype was counted only a few times. Here the CDR3 reads CATSDLTPTSGNTIYF. CDR3 nucleotides: TGTGCCACCAGTGATTTGACTCCGACGTCTGGAAACACCATATATTTT. The chain couples TRBV24-1 to TRBJ1-3; no firm D call. Germline values: CDR1 KGHDR, CDR2 SFDVKD. V was pared by 0 bases and J by 1 base, with 9 bases between. The CDR3 length is 16 residues.

The table lists this clonotype with many counts. The chain links TRBV10-3 to TRBJ1-5, with 7 positions matching TRBD1. Germline CDR1 reads ENHRY; CDR2 reads SYGVKD. V lost 6 bases, J lost 1 base, and 3 bases stayed unmatched. The CDR3 consists of 14 residues. The CDR3 bases are TGTGCCATCAGGCAACAGGGGAGCAATCAGCCCCAGCATTTT. Residues: CAIRQQGSNQPQHF.

At least ten counts were recorded for this clonotype. V is TRBV12-3 or TRBV12-4 and J is TRBJ2-7; TRBD1 matches 7 bases. This CDR3 spans 14 amino acids. With 6 bases clipped from V and 9 bases from J, the junction kept 14 bases outside the gene matches. CDR3 region: CASSPSQGVVGQYF. The CDR3 DNA is TGTGCCAGCAGCCCTAGTCAGGGGGTGGTAGGGCAGTACTTC.

This clonotype was counted a few times. The chain uses TRBV6-1 and TRBJ1-5; 8 nucleotides agree with TRBD1. Per germline, CDR1 MNHNS and CDR2 SASEGT. Germline trimming cut 6 bases from V and 7 bases from J; bases unmatched to any gene: 11. CDR3 length: 15 amino acids. The CDR3, as DNA: TGTGCCAGCAGGACCGGGACAGGACCCCGCCAGCCCCAGCATTTT. It codes for CASRTGTGPRQPQHF.

This chain joins TRBV29-1 and TRBJ2-1; perhaps TRBD2 as D (6 bases). The CDR3 spans 11 residues. Germline lookup yields CDR1 SQVTM and CDR2 ANQGSEA. V was shortened by 7 bases and J by 9 bases, with 13 bases between the two germline ends. CDR3 amino acids: CSARDFGEQFF. The CDR3, as DNA: TGCAGCGCGCGGGACTTCGGTGAGCAGTTCTTC.

J is TRBJ2-2 and V is TRBV29-1, with D perhaps TRBD1 (5 bases). There are 13 residues in the CDR3. The V and J ends lost 2 bases and 4 bases respectively, with 8 bases between them. Germline CDR1 SQVTM, CDR2 ANQGSEA. The CDR3 DNA sequence: TGCAGCGTTGAAAACAGGATCACCGGGGAGCTGTTTTTT. Its translation is CSVENRITGELFF.

This clonotype was observed many times. This rearrangement joins TRBV7-2 to TRBJ2-2; possibly TRBD1 for D (5 bases). Looked up from germline, CDR1 is SGHTA and CDR2 is FQGNSA. This CDR3 has 16 amino acids. Trimming removed 1 base from V and 6 bases from J, with 15 bases in between. This CDR3 is CASSLVGARVSGELFF. CDR3 in DNA: TGTGCCAGCAGCTTAGTAGGGGCAAGAGTTTCCGGGGAGCTGTTTTTT.